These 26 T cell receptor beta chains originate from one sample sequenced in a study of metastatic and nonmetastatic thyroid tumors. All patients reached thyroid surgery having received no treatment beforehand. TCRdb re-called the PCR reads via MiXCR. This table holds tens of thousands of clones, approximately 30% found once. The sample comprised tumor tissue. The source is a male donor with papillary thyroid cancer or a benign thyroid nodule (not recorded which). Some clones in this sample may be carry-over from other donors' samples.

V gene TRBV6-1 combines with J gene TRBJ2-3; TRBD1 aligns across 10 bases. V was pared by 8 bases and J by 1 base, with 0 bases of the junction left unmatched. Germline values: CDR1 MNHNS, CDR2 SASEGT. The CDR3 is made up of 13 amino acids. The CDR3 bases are TGTGCCAGCGGGACAGGGGGCACAGATACGCAGTATTTT. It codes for CASGTGGTDTQYF.

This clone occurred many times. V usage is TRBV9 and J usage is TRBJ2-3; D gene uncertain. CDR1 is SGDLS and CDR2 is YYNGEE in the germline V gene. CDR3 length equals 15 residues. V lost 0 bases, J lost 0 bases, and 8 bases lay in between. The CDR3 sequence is CASSVVGLSTDTQYF. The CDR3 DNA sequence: TGTGCCAGCAGCGTAGTCGGGCTTAGCACAGATACGCAGTATTTT. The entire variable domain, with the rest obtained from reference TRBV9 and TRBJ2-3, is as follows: DSGVTQTPKHLITATGQRVTLRCSPRSGDLSVYWYQQSLDQGLQFLIQYYNGEERAKGNILERFSAQQFPDLHSELNLSSLELGDSALYFCASSVVGLSTDTQYFGPGTRLTVL.

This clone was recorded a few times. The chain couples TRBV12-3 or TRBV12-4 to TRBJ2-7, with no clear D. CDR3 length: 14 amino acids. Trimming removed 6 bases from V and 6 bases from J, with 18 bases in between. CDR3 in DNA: TGTGCCAGCAGGTTACGGCAGTGGTTGGGCGAGCAGTACTTC. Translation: CASRLRQWLGEQYF.

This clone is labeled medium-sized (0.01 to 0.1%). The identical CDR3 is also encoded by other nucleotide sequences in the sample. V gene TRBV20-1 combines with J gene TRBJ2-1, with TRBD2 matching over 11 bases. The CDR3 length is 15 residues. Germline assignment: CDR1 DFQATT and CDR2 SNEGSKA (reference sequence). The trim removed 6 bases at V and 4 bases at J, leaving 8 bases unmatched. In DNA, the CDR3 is TGCAGTGCAAAAACCGGGACTAGCGGTTACAATGAGCAGTTCTTC. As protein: CSAKTGTSGYNEQFF.

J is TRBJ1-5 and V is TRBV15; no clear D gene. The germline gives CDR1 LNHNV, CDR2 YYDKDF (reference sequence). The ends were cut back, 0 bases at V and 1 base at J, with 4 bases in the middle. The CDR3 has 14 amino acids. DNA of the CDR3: TGTGCCACCAGCAGAGAGAGAAGCAATCAGCCCCAGCATTTT. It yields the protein CATSRERSNQPQHF.

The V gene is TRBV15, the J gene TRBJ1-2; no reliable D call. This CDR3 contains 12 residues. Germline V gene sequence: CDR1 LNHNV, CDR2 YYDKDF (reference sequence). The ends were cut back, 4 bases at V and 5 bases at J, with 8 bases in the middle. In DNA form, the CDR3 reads TGTGCCACCAGCAAAATGGGGTATGGCTACACCTTC. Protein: CATSKMGYGYTF. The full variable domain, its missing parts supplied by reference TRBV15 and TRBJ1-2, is DAMVIQNPRYQVTQFGKPVTLSCSQTLNHNVMYWYQQKSSQAPKLLFHYYDKDFNNEADTPDNFQSRRPNTSFCFLDIRSPGLGDTAMYLCATSKMGYGYTFGSGTRLTVV.

CDR3 protein: CSARVGGKSYEQYF. CDR3 in DNA: TGCAGTGCTAGGGTGGGCGGTAAATCCTACGAGCAGTACTTC. V gene TRBV20-1 combines with J gene TRBJ2-7, with D unclear. Germline V CDR1 and CDR2: DFQATT, SNEGSKA (reference sequence). The CDR3 length is 14 residues. Trimming stripped 3 bases from V and 1 base from J, with 13 bases between.

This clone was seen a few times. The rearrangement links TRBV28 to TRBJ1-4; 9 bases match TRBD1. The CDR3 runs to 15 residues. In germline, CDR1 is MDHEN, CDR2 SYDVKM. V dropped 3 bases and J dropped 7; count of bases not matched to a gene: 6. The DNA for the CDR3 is TGTGCCAGCAGTTTCCCACAGGGGGCGCGTGAAAAACTGTTTTTT. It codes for CASSFPQGAREKLFF. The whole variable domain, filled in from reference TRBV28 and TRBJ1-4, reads DVKVTQSSRYLVKRTGEKVFLECVQDMDHENMFWYRQDPGLGLRLIYFSYDVKMKEKGDIPEGYSVSREKKERFSLILESASTNQTSMYLCASSFPQGAREKLFFGSGTQLSVL.

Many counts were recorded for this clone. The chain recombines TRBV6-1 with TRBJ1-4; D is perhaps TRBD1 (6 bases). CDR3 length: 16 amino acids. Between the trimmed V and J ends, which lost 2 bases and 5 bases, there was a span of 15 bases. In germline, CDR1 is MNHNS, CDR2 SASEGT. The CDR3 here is CASSEIGLGGNEKLFF. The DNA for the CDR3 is TGTGCCAGCAGTGAAATAGGCCTAGGGGGAAATGAAAAACTGTTTTTT.

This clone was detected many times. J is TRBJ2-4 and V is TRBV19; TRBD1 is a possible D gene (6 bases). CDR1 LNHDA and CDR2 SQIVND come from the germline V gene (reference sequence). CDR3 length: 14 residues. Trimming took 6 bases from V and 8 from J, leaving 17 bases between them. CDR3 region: CASREQGAADIQYF. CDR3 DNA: TGTGCCAGTAGGGAACAGGGAGCCGCGGACATTCAGTACTTC.

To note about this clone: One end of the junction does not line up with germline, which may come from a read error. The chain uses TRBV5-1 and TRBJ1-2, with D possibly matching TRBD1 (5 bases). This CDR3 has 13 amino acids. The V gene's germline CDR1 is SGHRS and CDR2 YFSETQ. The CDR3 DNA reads TGCGCCAGCAGCTCGGGACCTAACTATTGCTACACCTTC. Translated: CASSSGPNYCYTF. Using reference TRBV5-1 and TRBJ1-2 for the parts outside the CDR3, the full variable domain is KAGVTQTPRYLIKTRGQQVTLSCSPISGHRSVSWYQQTPGQGLQFLFEYFSETQRNKGNFPGRFSGRQFSNSRSEMNVSTLELGDSALYLCASSSGPNYCYTFGSGTRLTVV.

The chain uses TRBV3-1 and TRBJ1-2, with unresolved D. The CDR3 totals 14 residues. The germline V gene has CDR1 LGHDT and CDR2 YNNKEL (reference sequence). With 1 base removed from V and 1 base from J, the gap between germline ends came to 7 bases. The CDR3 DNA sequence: TGTGCCAGCAGCCAAGGGCGGAGTAACTATGGCTACACCTTC. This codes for CASSQGRSNYGYTF.

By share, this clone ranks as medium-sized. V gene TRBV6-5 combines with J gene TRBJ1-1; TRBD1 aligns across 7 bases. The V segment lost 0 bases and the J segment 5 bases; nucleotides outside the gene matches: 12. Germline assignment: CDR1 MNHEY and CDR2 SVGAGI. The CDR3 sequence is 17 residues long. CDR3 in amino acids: CASSYSGGAGGATEAFF. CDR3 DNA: TGTGCCAGCAGTTACTCCGGGGGGGCAGGGGGTGCGACTGAAGCTTTCTTT.

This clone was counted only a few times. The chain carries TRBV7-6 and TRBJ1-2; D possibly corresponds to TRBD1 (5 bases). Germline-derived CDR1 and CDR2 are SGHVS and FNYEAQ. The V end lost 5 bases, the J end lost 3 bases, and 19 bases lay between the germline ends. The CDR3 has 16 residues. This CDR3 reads CASSPSAGQLHYGYTF. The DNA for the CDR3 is TGTGCCAGCAGCCCATCCGCGGGGCAGCTTCACTATGGCTACACCTTC.

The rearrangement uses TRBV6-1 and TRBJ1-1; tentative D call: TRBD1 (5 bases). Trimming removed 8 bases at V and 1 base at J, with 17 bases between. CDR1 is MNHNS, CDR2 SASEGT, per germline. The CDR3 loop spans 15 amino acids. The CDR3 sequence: CASGGGGMGNTEAFF. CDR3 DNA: TGTGCCAGCGGGGGGGGTGGAATGGGGAACACTGAAGCTTTCTTT.

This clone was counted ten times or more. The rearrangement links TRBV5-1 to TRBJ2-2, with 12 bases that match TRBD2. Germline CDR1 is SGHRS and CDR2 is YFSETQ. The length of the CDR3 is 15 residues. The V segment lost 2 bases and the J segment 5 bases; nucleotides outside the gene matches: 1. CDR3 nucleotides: TGCGCCAGCAGCTTCGGACTAGCGGGGACCGGGGAGCTGTTTTTT. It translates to CASSFGLAGTGELFF.

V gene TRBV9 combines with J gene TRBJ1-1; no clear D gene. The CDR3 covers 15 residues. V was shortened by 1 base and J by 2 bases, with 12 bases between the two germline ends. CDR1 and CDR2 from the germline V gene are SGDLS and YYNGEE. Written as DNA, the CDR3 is TGTGCCAGCAGCGTAAATGTCATACTAAACACTGAAGCTTTCTTT. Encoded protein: CASSVNVILNTEAFF.

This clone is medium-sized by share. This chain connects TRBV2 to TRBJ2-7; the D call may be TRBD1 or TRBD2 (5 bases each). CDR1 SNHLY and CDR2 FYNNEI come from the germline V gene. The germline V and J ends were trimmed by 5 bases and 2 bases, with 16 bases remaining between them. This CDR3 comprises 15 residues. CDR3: CASSQTGLGTYEQYF. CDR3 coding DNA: TGTGCCAGCAGTCAAACGGGGCTAGGGACCTACGAGCAGTACTTC. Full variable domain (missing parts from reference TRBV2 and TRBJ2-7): EPEVTQTPSHQVTQMGQEVILRCVPISNHLYFYWYRQILGQKVEFLVSFYNNEISEKSEIFDDQFSVERPDGSNFTLKIRSTKLEDSAMYFCASSQTGLGTYEQYFGPGTRLTVT.

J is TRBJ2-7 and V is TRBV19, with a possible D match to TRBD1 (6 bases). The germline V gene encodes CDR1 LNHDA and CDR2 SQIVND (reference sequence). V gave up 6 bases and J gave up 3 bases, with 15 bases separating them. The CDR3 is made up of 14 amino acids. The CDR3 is CASSDRDTRYEQYF. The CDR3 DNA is TGTGCCAGTAGCGACCGGGACACACGCTACGAGCAGTACTTC.

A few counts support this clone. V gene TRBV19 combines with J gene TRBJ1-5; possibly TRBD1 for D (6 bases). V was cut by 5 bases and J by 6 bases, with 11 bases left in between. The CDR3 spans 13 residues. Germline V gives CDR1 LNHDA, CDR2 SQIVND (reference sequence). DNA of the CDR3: TGTGCCAGTAGTCATTCGGACAGTCAGCCCCAGCATTTT. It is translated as CASSHSDSQPQHF.

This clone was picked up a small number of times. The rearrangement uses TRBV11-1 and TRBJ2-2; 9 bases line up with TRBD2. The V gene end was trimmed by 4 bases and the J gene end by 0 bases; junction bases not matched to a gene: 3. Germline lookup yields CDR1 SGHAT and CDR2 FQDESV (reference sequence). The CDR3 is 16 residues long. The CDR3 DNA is TGTGCCAGCAGCTATAGCGGGGGCGCGAACACCGGGGAGCTGTTTTTT. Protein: CASSYSGGANTGELFF.

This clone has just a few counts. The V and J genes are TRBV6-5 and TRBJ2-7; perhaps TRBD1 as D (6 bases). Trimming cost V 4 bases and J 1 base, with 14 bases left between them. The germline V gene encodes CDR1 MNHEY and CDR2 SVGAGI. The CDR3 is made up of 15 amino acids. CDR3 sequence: CASSSPDRLSYEQYF. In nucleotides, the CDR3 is TGTGCCAGCAGTTCCCCAGACAGGCTGTCCTACGAGCAGTACTTC.

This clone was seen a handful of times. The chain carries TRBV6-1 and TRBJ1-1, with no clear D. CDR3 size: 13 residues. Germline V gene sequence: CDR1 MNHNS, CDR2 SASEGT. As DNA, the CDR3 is TGTGTCACGGGCGGTAGTATGAACACTGAAGCTTTCTTT. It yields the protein CVTGGSMNTEAFF.

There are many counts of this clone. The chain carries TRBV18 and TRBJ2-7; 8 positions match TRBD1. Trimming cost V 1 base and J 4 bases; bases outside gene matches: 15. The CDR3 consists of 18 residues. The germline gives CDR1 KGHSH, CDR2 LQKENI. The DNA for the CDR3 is TGTGCCAGCTCACCACTAATGGCCGCCGGGACAGGTCATTACGAGCAGTACTTC. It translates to CASSPLMAAGTGHYEQYF.

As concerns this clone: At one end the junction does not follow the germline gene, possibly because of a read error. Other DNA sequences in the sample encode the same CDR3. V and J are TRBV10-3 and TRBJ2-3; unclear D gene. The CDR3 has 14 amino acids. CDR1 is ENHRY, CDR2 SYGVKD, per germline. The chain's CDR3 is CAIAPTGVIETQYF. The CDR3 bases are TGTGCCATCGCTCCCACGGGCGTCATTGAAACGCAGTACTTT.

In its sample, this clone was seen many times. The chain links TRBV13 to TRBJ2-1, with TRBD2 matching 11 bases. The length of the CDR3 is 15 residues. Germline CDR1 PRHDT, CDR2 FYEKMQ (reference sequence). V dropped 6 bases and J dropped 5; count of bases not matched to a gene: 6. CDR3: CASSLGTSGNNEQFF. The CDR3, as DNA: TGTGCCAGCAGTCTTGGGACTAGCGGAAACAATGAGCAGTTCTTC.